Below are 29 T cell receptor beta chains sequenced from a single sample in a study of Ad26.COV2.S vaccination and SARS-CoV-2 variants. Treatment of the sample: roughly 20 received Ad26.COV2.S at low or high dose, single or two shots; 5 received placebo; per-sample allocation not given. Specimen acquisition occurred on day 63 following the initial vaccine or placebo injection. TCRdb keeps only in-frame clones here, not all; method: immunoSEQ multiplex PCR. The sample records more than 250,000 clones, 70% to 90% being singletons. Sequenced here: peripheral blood, sampled in a trial of Ad26.COV2.S vaccine versus placebo. The source of these receptors is a person aged 18-60 years who received the Ad26.COV2.S COVID-19 vaccine or a placebo.

About this clone itself: This specimen includes other DNA sequences encoding the same CDR3. This rearrangement joins TRBV28 to TRBJ1-5; no clear D gene. V lost 5 bases, J lost 4 bases, and 3 bases lay in between. In germline, CDR1 is MDHEN, CDR2 SYDVKM. The CDR3 contains 11 residues. The CDR3 DNA sequence: TGTGCCAGCAGTCTGAATCAGCCCCAGCATTTT. Translating it yields CASSLNQPQHF. Combining the CDR3 with reference TRBV28 and TRBJ1-5 gives the whole variable domain DVKVTQSSRYLVKRTGEKVFLECVQDMDHENMFWYRQDPGLGLRLIYFSYDVKMKEKGDIPEGYSVSREKKERFSLILESASTNQTSMYLCASSLNQPQHFGDGTRLSIL.

In this sample, this clone turned up a few times. Additional DNA sequences in this sample encode the identical CDR3. The genes are TRBV27 and TRBJ2-7; D gene uncertain. Trimming left V 3 bases short and J 4 bases short, with 4 bases between. Germline V lookup: CDR1 MNHEY, CDR2 SMNVEV (reference sequence). CDR3 length: 11 residues. The CDR3, as DNA: TGTGCCAGCAGTTTCGGTTACGAGCAGTACTTC. Amino acid sequence: CASSFGYEQYF.

The V gene is TRBV5-1, the J gene TRBJ2-3, with TRBD1 matching over 8 bases. The CDR3 consists of 15 residues. Germline assignment: CDR1 SGHRS and CDR2 YFSETQ. V dropped 1 base and J dropped 4; count of bases not matched to a gene: 5. The CDR3 nucleotides read TGCGCCAGCAGCTTGCAGGGGGCGAGATCAGATACGCAGTATTTT. It yields the protein CASSLQGARSDTQYF.

The V call is TRBV5-1, the J call TRBJ2-5; D not certain. This CDR3 region has 15 residues. The V and J ends lost 4 bases and 2 bases respectively, with 15 bases between them. From germline, CDR1 is SGHRS and CDR2 YFSETQ. The CDR3 nucleotides are TGCGCCAGCAGCCCGACATTACAACTGCAAGAGACCCAGTACTTC. This codes for CASSPTLQLQETQYF.

The genes are TRBV7-2 and TRBJ2-3, with 8 bases fitting TRBD2. Germline V CDR1 and CDR2: SGHTA, FQGNSA. The CDR3 is made up of 13 amino acids. V lost 10 bases and J lost 3; bases outside the gene matches: 6. CDR3 coding DNA: TGTGCCATCTCCGGGAGGGAGACAGATACGCAGTATTTT. This sequence encodes CAISGRETDTQYF. Looking up the rest from reference TRBV7-2 and TRBJ2-3 gives the full variable domain: GAGVSQSPSNKVTEKGKDVELRCDPISGHTALYWYRQSLGQGLEFLIYFQGNSAPDKSGLPSDRFSAERTGGSVSTLTIQRTQQEDSAVYLCAISGRETDTQYFGPGTRLTVL.

A single count supports this clone. The gene calls are TRBV30 and TRBJ2-6; TRBD1 matches at 7 bases. The CDR3 is made up of 15 amino acids. V was clipped by 7 bases and J by 0 bases; unmatched bases: 6. Germline-derived CDR1 and CDR2 are GTSNPN and SVGIG (reference sequence). The chain's CDR3 is CASGTEGSGANVLTF. The DNA for the CDR3 is TGTGCCTCAGGGACAGAAGGCTCTGGGGCCAACGTCCTGACTTTC. Filled out from reference TRBV30 and TRBJ2-6, the complete variable domain reads SQTIHQWPATLVQPVGSPLSLECTVEGTSNPNLYWYRQAAGRGLQLLFYSVGIGQISSEVPQNLSASRPQDRQFILSSKKLLLSDSGFYLCASGTEGSGANVLTFGAGSRLTVL.

The chain is built from TRBV5-8 and TRBJ1-1; D not resolved. The germline CDR1 and CDR2 sequences are SGHTS and YDEGEE. Trimming cost V 0 bases and J 7 bases, with 7 bases left between them. The CDR3 loop spans 12 amino acids. The CDR3 sequence is CASSLERLEAFF. For the CDR3, the DNA is TGTGCCAGCAGCTTGGAAAGGCTTGAAGCTTTCTTT. Full variable domain (missing parts from reference TRBV5-8 and TRBJ1-1): EAGVTQSPTHLIKTRGQQATLRCSPISGHTSVYWYQQALGLGLQFLLWYDEGEERNRGNFPPRFSGRQFPNYSSELNVNALELEDSALYLCASSLERLEAFFGQGTRLTVV.

The V and J genes are TRBV6-2 or TRBV6-3 and TRBJ1-5, with TRBD1 matching over 9 bases. V was pared by 5 bases and J by 5 bases, with 7 bases of the junction left unmatched. CDR1 MNHEY and CDR2 SVGEGT come from the germline V gene. This CDR3 comprises 15 residues. CDR3 DNA: TGTGCCAGCAGTCGTGGGACAGGGTACGATCAGCCCCAGCATTTT. As protein: CASSRGTGYDQPQHF.

This chain uses TRBV7-9 with TRBJ2-2, with D tentatively TRBD1 (6 bases). This CDR3 region has 13 residues. In germline, CDR1 is SEHNR, CDR2 FQNEAQ (reference sequence). V lost 5 bases to trimming and J lost 6 bases, with 10 bases between them. Here the CDR3 DNA reads TGTGCCAGCAGCCTTAACAGGGCCGGGGAGCTGTTTTTT. It encodes CASSLNRAGELFF.

To note about this clone: Other DNA sequences in the sample encode the same CDR3. V gene TRBV20-1 combines with J gene TRBJ1-2, with a weak D call TRBD1 (5 bases). The CDR3 loop spans 11 amino acids. Germline V CDR1 and CDR2: DFQATT, SNEGSKA (reference sequence). Trimming cost V 3 bases and J 6 bases, with 8 bases left between them. The CDR3 DNA reads as TGCAGTGCTAGTCGCAGGGATGGCTACACCTTC. This codes for CSASRRDGYTF.

J is TRBJ2-1 and V is TRBV21-1; the table assigns TRBD2, which was not confirmed against the DNA. TRBV21-1 is a pseudogene locus. This CDR3 region has 22 residues. The CDR3 spells CASSNRINGDSGGAPGYNEQFF. DNA for the CDR3: TGTGCCAGCAGCAACAGGATAAATGGAGATAGCGGGGGGGCCCCGGGGTACAATGAGCAGTTCTTC.

This chain connects TRBV5-6 to TRBJ2-1, with 8 bases matching TRBD1. CDR1 and CDR2 (germline): SGHDT, YYEEEE. The CDR3 has 16 residues. V was clipped by 2 bases and J by 9 bases; unmatched bases: 13. The CDR3 nucleotides read TGTGCCAGCAGCTTATTGGACAGGGATAATTTGAGTGAGCAGTTCTTC. Its protein product is CASSLLDRDNLSEQFF.

V is TRBV7-9 and J is TRBJ1-4; a weak D match, TRBD1 (6 bases). V was pared by 5 bases and J by 4 bases, with 14 bases between. The CDR3 extends over 15 amino acids. The germline V gene has CDR1 SEHNR and CDR2 FQNEAQ (reference sequence). The CDR3 sequence is CASSRGQRDNEKLFF. CDR3 nucleotides: TGTGCCAGCAGCCGCGGACAGCGGGATAATGAAAAACTGTTTTTT.

This chain connects TRBV5-1 to TRBJ1-6; 8 bases map to TRBD1. Per the germline V gene, CDR1 is SGHRS and CDR2 is YFSETQ. V lost 4 bases to trimming and J lost 7 bases; unmatched junction nucleotides: 13. CDR3 length equals 17 residues. The CDR3, as DNA: TGCGCCAGCAGCGTCGCAGGGGGCGCGGAGAGGAATTCACCCCTCCACTTT. It codes for CASSVAGGAERNSPLHF.

The V gene is TRBV6-5, the J gene TRBJ2-1; 10 nucleotides agree with TRBD1. There are 16 residues in the CDR3. The junction had 2 bases not matched to a gene; V was cut back by 2 bases and J by 1 base. Germline V lookup: CDR1 MNHEY, CDR2 SVGAGI. The CDR3 region is CASSYGDRGSYNEQFF. In DNA, the CDR3 is TGTGCCAGCAGTTACGGGGACAGGGGTTCCTACAATGAGCAGTTCTTC.

This chain links TRBV18 with TRBJ2-3; no clear D gene. CDR3 size: 12 residues. Germline values: CDR1 KGHSH, CDR2 LQKENI. The V end lost 5 bases, the J end lost 5 bases, and 8 bases lay between the germline ends. The CDR3 sequence: CASSTFRDTQYF. The DNA of the CDR3 is TGTGCCAGCTCAACATTCCGAGATACGCAGTATTTT.

The chain couples TRBV6-1 to TRBJ2-3; 10 bases are a match to TRBD1. Germline CDR1 and CDR2: MNHNS and SASEGT. This CDR3 is 18 amino acids long. The J segment lost 1 base and the V segment lost 4 bases, leaving 11 bases of the junction unmatched. CDR3 DNA sequence: TGTGCCAGCAGTGCTCGGCCGCGGACAGGGGGACGCACAGATACGCAGTATTTT. It specifies CASSARPRTGGRTDTQYF.

Concerning this clone itself: This same CDR3 is encoded by further DNA sequences in the sample. The rearrangement uses TRBV11-2 and TRBJ2-7, with no clear D. This CDR3 contains 11 residues. V was shortened by 1 base and J by 4 bases, with 2 bases between the two germline ends. Looked up from germline, CDR1 is SGHAT and CDR2 is FQNNGV. The CDR3 here is CASSLAYEQYF. In DNA form, the CDR3 reads TGTGCCAGCAGCTTAGCGTACGAGCAGTACTTC. Full variable domain (missing parts from reference TRBV11-2 and TRBJ2-7): EAGVAQSPRYKIIEKRQSVAFWCNPISGHATLYWYQQILGQGPKLLIQFQNNGVVDDSQLPKDRFSAERLKGVDSTLKIQPAKLEDSAVYLCASSLAYEQYFGPGTRLTVT.

The chain employs TRBV3-1 (or the pseudogene TRBV3-2) and TRBJ1-6; D gene unclear. Germline loops: CDR1 LGHDT, CDR2 YNNKEL (reference sequence). The CDR3 extends over 13 amino acids. Trimming took 2 bases from V and 7 from J, leaving 6 bases between them. CDR3 DNA: TGTGCCAGCAGCCAAATGTCCAATTCACCCCTCCACTTT. Its protein product is CASSQMSNSPLHF.

In its sample, this clone was seen once. The chain recombines TRBV5-1 with TRBJ2-3; 10 positions agree with TRBD2. This CDR3 has 15 amino acids. Unmatched junction bases numbered 7, after V lost 1 base and J lost 8 bases. Germline loops: CDR1 SGHRS, CDR2 YFSETQ. The CDR3 loop is CASSLTSGELITQYF. CDR3 coding DNA: TGCGCCAGCAGCTTGACTAGCGGGGAACTTATTACGCAGTATTTT.

This sequence joins TRBV28 and TRBJ1-4; D not certain. Trimming cost V 5 bases and J 14 bases, with 15 bases left between them. CDR3 size: 12 residues. CDR1 and CDR2 from the germline V gene are MDHEN and SYDVKM. CDR3 amino acids: CASSPRLKTLFF. CDR3 nucleotide sequence: TGTGCCAGCAGTCCCCGCCTCAAAACGCTGTTTTTT.

V gene TRBV27 combines with J gene TRBJ1-4; a possible D gene is TRBD1 (5 bases). CDR1 is MNHEY, CDR2 SMNVEV, per germline (reference sequence). Trimming took off 6 bases at V and 7 bases at J, with 9 bases between the two ends. This CDR3 region has 12 residues. The CDR3 sequence: CASSADSEKLFF. CDR3 in DNA: TGTGCCAGCAGCGCAGACAGTGAAAAACTGTTTTTT.

The CDR3 DNA follows: TGTGCCAGCAGCGTAAGGGGACAGGGTGGCGGGGAGCTGTTTTTT. Translation: CASSVRGQGGGELFF. The V call is TRBV9, the J call TRBJ2-2; 9 bases line up with TRBD1. CDR1 and CDR2 from the germline V gene are SGDLS and YYNGEE. This CDR3 has 15 amino acids. Losses at the gene ends were 1 base for V and 7 bases for J; bases not matched to a gene: 5.

The chain is built from TRBV19 and TRBJ2-6; D not resolved. The V end lost 0 bases, the J end lost 0 bases, and 15 bases lay between the germline ends. The CDR3 has 19 residues. The germline V gene encodes CDR1 LNHDA and CDR2 SQIVND (reference sequence). The CDR3 here is CASSIDGSMRLSGANVLTF. DNA for the CDR3: TGTGCCAGTAGTATAGATGGTTCCATGCGCCTCTCTGGGGCCAACGTCCTGACTTTC.

This clone was observed once. J is TRBJ1-2 and V is TRBV6-2 or TRBV6-3; maybe TRBD1 (6 bases). V lost 6 bases and J 7 bases, leaving 21 bases between the germline ends. The CDR3 is 15 amino acids. Per germline, CDR1 MNHEY and CDR2 SVGEGT. CDR3 sequence: CASSPSGASRFGYTF. The DNA of the CDR3 is TGTGCCAGCAGCCCCTCAGGGGCCTCTAGATTTGGCTACACCTTC.

The DNA of the CDR3 is TGTGCCAGCAGTTCAGGACTAGCGGGGGGTCAAGAGACCCAGTACTTC. As protein: CASSSGLAGGQETQYF. This chain joins TRBV6-2 or TRBV6-3 and TRBJ2-5; the match to TRBD2 covers 14 bases. With V trimmed by 4 bases and J by 2 bases, 3 bases remained unmatched. Per germline, CDR1 MNHEY and CDR2 SVGEGT. The CDR3 consists of 16 residues.

This chain joins TRBV18 and TRBJ2-2; D uncertain. Trimming pared 2 bases from V and 3 bases from J, leaving 7 bases between. The CDR3 runs to 14 residues. Germline V lookup: CDR1 KGHSH, CDR2 LQKENI. CDR3 loop: CASSPRTDTGELFF. CDR3 DNA: TGTGCCAGCTCACCAAGAACCGACACCGGGGAGCTGTTTTTT.

This sequence joins TRBV5-1 and TRBJ2-2, with 9 positions matching TRBD2. J lost 6 bases, V lost 5 bases, and 5 bases had no gene match. The CDR3 consists of 14 residues. From germline, CDR1 is SGHRS and CDR2 YFSETQ. Here the CDR3 reads CASRAGTSSGELFF. The DNA of the CDR3 is TGCGCCAGCAGAGCCGGGACTAGCTCCGGGGAGCTGTTTTTT. The whole variable domain, remainder taken from reference TRBV5-1 and TRBJ2-2, is KAGVTQTPRYLIKTRGQQVTLSCSPISGHRSVSWYQQTPGQGLQFLFEYFSETQRNKGNFPGRFSGRQFSNSRSEMNVSTLELGDSALYLCASRAGTSSGELFFGEGSRLTVL.

This chain connects TRBV12-3 or TRBV12-4 to TRBJ1-1, with a tentative D call TRBD1 (5 bases). The CDR3 has 13 residues. V gave up 3 bases and J gave up 11 bases, with 16 bases separating them. The CDR3 DNA follows: TGTGCCAGCAGTTTCGGGGCCGCGCCCGTCGCTTTCTTT. Amino acids: CASSFGAAPVAFF.